This T cell receptor beta chain was sequenced for a study of cytomegalovirus exposure and HLA in healthy donors. Study results and caveats: Rare sequences made up most TCRs, while some public TCRs were found in many donors. In a later analysis, donors in an Asian-associated ancestry cluster reportedly had fewer N-insertions in productive TCRs than the cohort mean. Reported performance of the classifier showed diagnosis of cytomegalovirus status with high specificity and sensitivity.

Healthy bone marrow donors made up the donors. The primer mix had 60 Vbeta and 13 Jbeta primers. Produced via immunoSEQ multiplex PCR; TCRdb's table is partial and in-frame only. Of about 180,000 clones listed, about 80% are singletons. With regard to this clone: The antigen remains undetermined.

Germline CDR1 reads MRHNA; CDR2 reads SNTAGT. Trimming pared 4 bases from V and 4 bases from J, leaving 8 bases between. The CDR3 loop spans 13 amino acids. The material sequenced was PBMCs. V gene TRBV6-4 combines with J gene TRBJ1-5; D perhaps matches TRBD1 (5 bases). The sequence came from a woman aged 45-59 years in good health and CMV-seronegative. CDR3 nucleotide sequence: TGTGCCAGCAGTGTACAGGCAAATCAGCCCCAGCATTTT. Residues: CASSVQANQPQHF.